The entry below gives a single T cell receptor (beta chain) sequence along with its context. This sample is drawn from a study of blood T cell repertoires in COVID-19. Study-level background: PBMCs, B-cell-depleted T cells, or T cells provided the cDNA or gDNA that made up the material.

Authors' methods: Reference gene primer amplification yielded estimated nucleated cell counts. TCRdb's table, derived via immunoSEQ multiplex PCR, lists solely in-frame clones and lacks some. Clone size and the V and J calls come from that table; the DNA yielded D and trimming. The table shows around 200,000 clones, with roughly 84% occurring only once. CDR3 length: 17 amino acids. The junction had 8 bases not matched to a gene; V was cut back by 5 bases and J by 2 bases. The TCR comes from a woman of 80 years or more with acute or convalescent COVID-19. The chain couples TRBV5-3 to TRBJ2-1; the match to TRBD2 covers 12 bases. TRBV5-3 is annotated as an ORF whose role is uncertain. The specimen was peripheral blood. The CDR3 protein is CARRTSGSHLPYNEQFF. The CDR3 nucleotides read TGTGCCAGAAGGACTAGCGGGAGCCATCTCCCCTACAATGAGCAGTTCTTC.